This T cell receptor beta chain was captured in a study of T cells after yellow fever vaccination. Via MiXCR, TCRdb re-called the 5' RACE reads, giving one row per CDR3 protein. The table shows about 350,000 distinct CDR3 sequences, with 7% to 9% occurring only once. CDR1 is DFQATT, CDR2 SNEGSKA, per germline (reference sequence). The length of the CDR3 is 14 residues. V shed 8 bases and J shed 2 bases, with 19 bases lying between them. This receptor was taken from a man in his late teens or twenties who received the YFV17D yellow fever vaccine. The sample was PBMCs, taken around 45 days after the first yellow fever vaccination. The chain combines TRBV20-1 with TRBJ2-7, with D possibly called TRBD1 or TRBD2 (5 bases each). The CDR3 protein is CSSSDPRGPYEQYF. The CDR3 DNA reads as TGCAGTTCCTCCGACCCTAGGGGACCCTACGAGCAGTACTTC.